The 15 T cell receptor beta chains presented below share a single source sample, sequenced in a study of vaccination effects on CD4 cells after COVID-19. Antigens of these TCRs are unknown. Peptide-pool stimulation followed by sequencing identified expanded antigen-specific CD4+ clonotypes in the ViraFEST assay. Investigators separated out CD4+ T cells once about eleven days of culture had passed. Neither prior SARS-CoV-2 infection nor positive nucleocapsid antibodies were present in the vaccine recipients. Assay: immunoSEQ multiplex PCR; the TCRdb copy retains only in-frame clones and omits some. The data contain approximately 74,000 clones, around 79% of them singletons. Sequencing was performed on CD4+ T cells from PBMCs cultured with HCoV-NL63 spike peptides, taken before COVID-19 vaccination. Every receptor here comes from a human donor who received a COVID-19 vaccine.

V is TRBV12-3 or TRBV12-4 and J is TRBJ1-1, with a weak D call TRBD1 (6 bases). V gave up 3 bases and J gave up 1 base, with 6 bases separating them. There are 13 residues in the CDR3. Here the CDR3 reads CASSFRGNTEAFF. CDR3 coding DNA: TGTGCCAGCAGTTTCAGGGGGAACACTGAAGCTTTCTTT.

This chain's CDR3 is CASWGGENSYNEQFF. CDR3 nucleotides: TGTGCCAGCTGGGGGGGGGAGAACTCCTACAATGAGCAGTTCTTC. The chain carries TRBV18 and TRBJ2-1, with 7 bases that match TRBD2. Germline trimming cut 7 bases from V and 0 bases from J; bases unmatched to any gene: 6. The CDR3 is 15 amino acids. Germline CDR1 KGHSH, CDR2 LQKENI.

This clone was observed a handful of times. The chain recombines TRBV11-2 with TRBJ1-2; weak D call: TRBD1 (6 bases). The CDR3 is made up of 15 amino acids. Trimming removed 5 bases at V and 4 bases at J, with 17 bases between. Germline-derived CDR1 and CDR2 are SGHAT and FQNNGV. The CDR3 loop is CASSPNFQGIYGYTF. The CDR3 nucleotides read TGTGCCAGCAGCCCCAACTTTCAGGGGATCTATGGCTACACCTTC.

This clone was observed a handful of times. The chain is built from TRBV6-5 and TRBJ1-3; 8 positions match TRBD1. The ends lost 6 bases at V and 2 bases at J; junction bases unmatched: 0. CDR3 length equals 13 residues. Germline V gene sequence: CDR1 MNHEY, CDR2 SVGAGI. In DNA form, the CDR3 reads TGTGCCAGCAGGGACAGGGCTGGAAACACCATATATTTT. It is translated as CASRDRAGNTIYF.

The V gene is TRBV3-1 (or the pseudogene TRBV3-2), the J gene TRBJ1-1, with 7 nucleotides matching TRBD1. Germline CDR1 is LGHDT and CDR2 is YNNKEL (reference sequence). V gave up 4 bases and J gave up 1 base; unmatched junction bases: 3. This CDR3 has 14 amino acids. CDR3 region: CASSPGQRNTEAFF. In DNA form, the CDR3 reads TGTGCCAGCAGCCCGGGACAGAGGAACACTGAAGCTTTCTTT.

The rearrangement uses TRBV7-9 and TRBJ2-3; D ambiguous. V lost 1 base and J lost 1, with 9 bases in between. Germline CDR1 reads SEHNR; CDR2 reads FQNEAQ (reference sequence). The length of the CDR3 is 15 residues. This CDR3 is CASSLDNPGTDTQYF. The CDR3 DNA follows: TGTGCCAGCAGCTTAGATAACCCGGGCACAGATACGCAGTATTTT.

This clone was detected only once. J is TRBJ1-1 and V is TRBV11-1; D perhaps matches TRBD1 (5 bases). Germline V gene lookup returns CDR1 SGHAT and CDR2 FQDESV (reference sequence). CDR3 size: 14 residues. V lost 3 bases and J lost 1, with 9 bases in between. The CDR3 protein is CASSFEGRNTEAFF. CDR3 nucleotide sequence: TGTGCCAGCAGCTTTGAGGGACGGAACACTGAAGCTTTCTTT.

The CDR3: CASSPGLGKEEQYV. As DNA, the CDR3 is TGTGCCAGCAGCCCGGGACTGGGGAAGGAGGAGCAGTACGTC. This rearrangement joins TRBV5-4 to TRBJ2-7; possibly TRBD2 for D (6 bases). The CDR3 runs to 14 residues. V was trimmed by 4 bases and J by 7 bases, leaving 18 bases between them. Looked up from germline, CDR1 is SGHNT and CDR2 is YYREEE (reference sequence).

V is TRBV2 and J is TRBJ1-5; the D is unclear. CDR1 is SNHLY and CDR2 is FYNNEI in the germline V gene. V was cut by 2 bases and J by 0 bases, with 8 bases left in between. The CDR3 has 15 amino acids. CDR3 sequence: CASSEISNSNQPQHF. The CDR3 DNA is TGTGCCAGCAGTGAAATATCAAATAGCAATCAGCCCCAGCATTTT.

The gene calls are TRBV12-5 and TRBJ2-7; D is unclear. V was cut by 7 bases and J by 4 bases, with 11 bases left in between. CDR1 and CDR2 from the germline V gene are LGHNT and FRNRAP. This CDR3 has 12 residues. CDR3 sequence: CASAVTTYEQYV. CDR3 DNA: TGTGCTAGTGCCGTTACCACTTACGAGCAGTACGTC.

This clone turned up a few times. The chain carries TRBV20-1 and TRBJ1-1; D remains unclear. Deletions cut 8 bases from V and 1 base from J, with 8 bases between. From germline, CDR1 is DFQATT and CDR2 SNEGSKA (reference sequence). The CDR3 spans 11 residues. The CDR3: CSPTGNTEAFF. In DNA form, the CDR3 reads TGCAGTCCTACGGGGAACACTGAAGCTTTCTTT.

The chain employs TRBV7-2 and TRBJ2-1, with D possibly TRBD1 on 5 matching bases. Trimming left V 3 bases short and J 4 bases short, with 7 bases between. The CDR3 is 13 amino acids. Germline CDR1 reads SGHTA; CDR2 reads FQGNSA. This chain's CDR3 is CASSFRQYNEQFF. The CDR3 DNA reads TGTGCCAGCAGCTTTCGACAGTACAATGAGCAGTTCTTC. Combining the CDR3 with reference TRBV7-2 and TRBJ2-1 gives the whole variable domain GAGVSQSPSNKVTEKGKDVELRCDPISGHTALYWYRQSLGQGLEFLIYFQGNSAPDKSGLPSDRFSAERTGGSVSTLTIQRTQQEDSAVYLCASSFRQYNEQFFGPGTRLTVL.

The chain links TRBV29-1 to TRBJ1-1; 8 bases line up with TRBD1. There are 11 residues in the CDR3. Germline CDR1 is SQVTM and CDR2 is ANQGSEA. With 5 bases clipped from V and 7 bases from J, the junction kept 3 bases outside the gene matches. The CDR3 DNA follows: TGCAGCGTTAGACAGGGGAATGAAGCTTTCTTT. Translated: CSVRQGNEAFF.

J is TRBJ1-1 and V is TRBV9; TRBD1 agrees at 7 bases. The V gene end was trimmed by 0 bases and the J gene end by 5 bases; junction bases not matched to a gene: 7. This CDR3 comprises 15 residues. Per germline, CDR1 SGDLS and CDR2 YYNGEE. In DNA, the CDR3 is TGTGCCAGCAGCGTAGCTGCGGCAGGGGGGACTGAAGCTTTCTTT. This translates into CASSVAAAGGTEAFF.

V gene TRBV5-6 combines with J gene TRBJ1-1; D gene ambiguous. This CDR3 contains 13 residues. Germline lookup yields CDR1 SGHDT and CDR2 YYEEEE. V dropped 2 bases and J dropped 1 base, with 6 bases sitting between them. CDR3 protein: CASSFGRNTEAFF. Written as DNA, the CDR3 is TGTGCCAGCAGCTTCGGTAGGAACACTGAAGCTTTCTTT.